This T cell receptor beta chain stems from a study of graft-versus-host responses after intestinal transplantation. Whole-study context: Grafts that recipients had were multivisceral, liver-intestinal, or isolated intestinal transplants. All of the recipients had induction that used anti-thymocyte globulin, then tacrolimus and steroids for about 3 years.

The CDR3 totals 17 residues. The V end lost 1 base, the J end lost 3 bases, and 17 bases lay between the germline ends. Germline CDR1 and CDR2: LGHNA and YSLEER. In the case of this clone: What it binds is unknown.

The repertoire was sequenced with immunoSEQ multiplex PCR; TCRdb's copy has only in-frame clones and lacks some. The table shows about 120,000 clones, with approximately 95% occurring only once. The input for sequencing was unstimulated CD8+ T cells sorted from spleen or lymph node cells, taken before intestinal transplant. The V gene is TRBV4-3, the J gene TRBJ2-3; possibly TRBD1 for D (6 bases). This clonotype originated in a human donor who received an intestinal transplant. The CDR3: CASSQGSGGTGTDTQYF. The CDR3 DNA follows: TGCGCCAGCAGCCAAGGGAGTGGGGGCACGGGGACAGATACGCAGTATTTT.